The 25 T cell receptor beta chains in this list originate from one sample, sequenced in a study of a mutant IDH1 vaccine in newly diagnosed glioma. Time point here: week 11, during vaccination. Every vaccination contained 300 ug of the mutant IDH1 20-mer peptide and was paired with topical imiquimod. The method was immunoSEQ multiplex PCR; TCRdb's version includes in-frame clones alone and lacks a portion of them. The sample includes fewer than 70,000 clones, approximately 80% of them seen just once. No cognate antigen is known for these TCRs. Source: PBMCs, taken from a glioma patient whose treatment included an IDH1 peptide vaccine. All receptors derive from a man aged 30 to 39 with glioma.

This chain links TRBV29-1 with TRBJ2-2; the D is unclear. Germline-derived CDR1 and CDR2 are SQVTM and ANQGSEA. V was shortened by 7 bases and J by 6 bases, with 12 bases between the two germline ends. The CDR3 has 12 amino acids. The CDR3 DNA follows: TGCAGCGGCCGTGTGGGGTCCGGGGAGCTGTTTTTT. As protein: CSGRVGSGELFF.

V and J are TRBV5-1 and TRBJ2-5, with a weak D call TRBD2 (6 bases). Germline lookup yields CDR1 SGHRS and CDR2 YFSETQ. Trimming left V 3 bases short and J 4 bases short, with 13 bases between. The CDR3 is 14 amino acids. CDR3 bases: TGCGCCAGCAGCTGGGGGGACTTCTCAGAGACCCAGTACTTC. This translates into CASSWGDFSETQYF.

The chain employs TRBV19 and TRBJ1-5; D is undetermined. This CDR3 region has 17 residues. The germline V gene encodes CDR1 LNHDA and CDR2 SQIVND (reference sequence). V was cut by 3 bases and J by 0 bases, with 15 bases left in between. The DNA of the CDR3 is TGTGCCAGTAGTATCACGGGTACACCTAATAGCAATCAGCCCCAGCATTTT. This sequence encodes CASSITGTPNSNQPQHF.

The chain recombines TRBV30 with TRBJ1-5, with D unresolved. Trimming stripped 6 bases from V and 7 bases from J, with 19 bases between. CDR1 GTSNPN and CDR2 SVGIG come from the germline V gene (reference sequence). This CDR3 region has 14 residues. The CDR3 DNA reads TGTGCCTGCTCTCCGGGAGCTATGGGACAGCCCCAGCATTTT. Its protein is CACSPGAMGQPQHF.

The chain employs TRBV7-8 and TRBJ1-1; D is possibly TRBD1 (5 bases). Germline assignment: CDR1 SGHVS and CDR2 FQNEAQ. The CDR3 has 16 amino acids. The V end lost 3 bases, the J end lost 1 base, and 15 bases lay between the germline ends. CDR3 coding DNA: TGTGCCAGCAGCTTGGTAGGGGCCCGAGCGAACACTGAAGCTTTCTTT. It is translated as CASSLVGARANTEAFF.

The V call is TRBV9, the J call TRBJ1-1, with D perhaps TRBD1 (5 bases). This CDR3 has 16 residues. Germline V gene sequence: CDR1 SGDLS, CDR2 YYNGEE. V lost 0 bases, J lost 5 bases, and 17 bases lay in between. The CDR3 sequence is CASSVDWRGPETEAFF. CDR3 DNA: TGTGCCAGCAGCGTAGATTGGAGGGGCCCGGAGACTGAAGCTTTCTTT.

The chain's CDR3 is CASSPQLAGSYNEQFF. DNA of the CDR3: TGTGCCAGCAGCCCCCAACTAGCGGGGTCCTACAATGAGCAGTTCTTC. The gene calls are TRBV9 and TRBJ2-1; 10 bases line up with TRBD2. Germline V gene data show CDR1 as SGDLS and CDR2 as YYNGEE. CDR3 length equals 16 residues. The V and J ends lost 4 bases and 1 base, in that order; junction bases with no gene match: 5.

The chain recombines TRBV29-1 with TRBJ2-3; maybe TRBD2 (7 bases). The CDR3 totals 15 residues. V dropped 0 bases and J dropped 2 bases, with 12 bases sitting between them. Germline V CDR1 and CDR2: SQVTM, ANQGSEA. CDR3 coding DNA: TGCAGCGTTGAAGATAGGCGGGGGCCCACAGATACGCAGTATTTT. This encodes CSVEDRRGPTDTQYF.

V and J are TRBV7-9 and TRBJ1-4, with 10 bases matching TRBD1. The CDR3 loop spans 14 amino acids. CDR1 is SEHNR, CDR2 FQNEAQ, per germline (reference sequence). V trimming: 5 bases; J trimming: 8 bases; junction bases outside the gene matches: 5. This chain's CDR3 is CASSRDRGGEKLFF. CDR3 coding DNA: TGTGCCAGCAGCCGGGACAGGGGAGGAGAAAAACTGTTTTTT. Drawing the rest from reference TRBV7-9 and TRBJ1-4, the complete variable domain is DTGVSQNPRHKITKRGQNVTFRCDPISEHNRLYWYRQTLGQGPEFLTYFQNEAQLEKSRLLSDRFSAERPKGSFSTLEIQRTEQGDSAMYLCASSRDRGGEKLFFGSGTQLSVL.

This clone occurred once. The chain joins TRBV9 to TRBJ2-1, with 9 bases aligning to TRBD2. The CDR3 extends over 18 amino acids. Germline V gene sequence: CDR1 SGDLS, CDR2 YYNGEE. V gave up 1 base and J gave up 1 base; unmatched junction bases: 9. The CDR3 coding sequence is TGTGCCAGCAGCGTAATTAGCGGGGGTAGAGGGTCCTACAATGAGCAGTTCTTC. Protein product: CASSVISGGRGSYNEQFF.

In DNA, the CDR3 is TGTGCCAGCAGTTTCACGACAGACTCTGGGGCCAACGTCCTGACTTTC. Translating it yields CASSFTTDSGANVLTF. The chain employs TRBV28 and TRBJ2-6; D possibly corresponds to TRBD1 (5 bases). Trimming cost V 3 bases and J 0 bases, with 9 bases left between them. Germline V CDR1 and CDR2: MDHEN, SYDVKM. The CDR3 loop spans 16 amino acids.

The rearrangement uses TRBV7-9 and TRBJ2-7, with 9 nucleotides matching TRBD1. This CDR3 comprises 16 residues. V lost 5 bases, J lost 1 base, and 9 bases stayed unmatched. CDR1 SEHNR and CDR2 FQNEAQ come from the germline V gene (reference sequence). The DNA of the CDR3 is TGTGCCAGCAGCCCATCCGGGACAGGGAGGTCCTACGAGCAGTACTTC. Its translation: CASSPSGTGRSYEQYF. Complete variable domain (other parts from reference TRBV7-9 and TRBJ2-7): DTGVSQNPRHKITKRGQNVTFRCDPISEHNRLYWYRQTLGQGPEFLTYFQNEAQLEKSRLLSDRFSAERPKGSFSTLEIQRTEQGDSAMYLCASSPSGTGRSYEQYFGPGTRLTVT.

The gene calls are TRBV7-9 and TRBJ1-4, with 7 nucleotides matching TRBD1. With 3 bases clipped from V and 7 bases from J, the junction kept 5 bases outside the gene matches. The CDR3 length is 14 residues. In germline, CDR1 is SEHNR, CDR2 FQNEAQ (reference sequence). CDR3 residues: CASSFEGAFEKLFF. CDR3 sequence (DNA): TGTGCCAGCAGCTTCGAGGGGGCCTTTGAAAAACTGTTTTTT.

This chain's CDR3 is CSVGPLQRGVWDREQFF. DNA of the CDR3: TGCAGCGTTGGCCCCCTCCAGCGGGGCGTTTGGGATCGTGAGCAGTTCTTC. This sequence joins TRBV29-1 and TRBJ2-1; 7 nucleotides agree with TRBD2. V was clipped by 4 bases and J by 9 bases; unmatched bases: 21. CDR3 length: 17 residues. The germline CDR1 and CDR2 sequences are SQVTM and ANQGSEA.

The V gene is TRBV10-3, the J gene TRBJ2-7, with 14 nucleotides matching TRBD2. Unmatched junction bases numbered 22, after V lost 5 bases and J lost 7 bases. The CDR3 length is 20 residues. The germline CDR1 and CDR2 sequences are ENHRY and SYGVKD. This CDR3 is CAISTHNPGLAGVSTLEQYF. The CDR3 region has the DNA TGTGCCATCAGTACTCATAATCCGGGACTAGCGGGAGTATCCACTCTAGAGCAGTACTTC.

V is TRBV5-1 and J is TRBJ2-5; the D is unclear. Looked up from germline, CDR1 is SGHRS and CDR2 is YFSETQ. The CDR3 is 14 residues long. With 1 base removed from V and 3 bases from J, the gap between germline ends came to 10 bases. The CDR3 is CASSLMGREETQYF. The CDR3 coding sequence is TGCGCCAGCAGCTTGATGGGCAGAGAAGAGACCCAGTACTTC. Variable domain in full (rest from reference TRBV5-1 and TRBJ2-5): KAGVTQTPRYLIKTRGQQVTLSCSPISGHRSVSWYQQTPGQGLQFLFEYFSETQRNKGNFPGRFSGRQFSNSRSEMNVSTLELGDSALYLCASSLMGREETQYFGPGTRLLVL.

The chain couples TRBV30 to TRBJ2-7; no definite D call. Germline CDR1 GTSNPN, CDR2 SVGIG (reference sequence). V lost 8 bases to trimming and J lost 3 bases, with 14 bases between them. The CDR3 consists of 12 residues. The CDR3 region has the DNA TGTGCCGGGATCAGGCAGAACTACGAGCAGTACTTC. It codes for CAGIRQNYEQYF.

The chain employs TRBV28 and TRBJ2-1, with 9 bases identical to TRBD1. V dropped 6 bases and J dropped 7; count of bases not matched to a gene: 10. The CDR3 is made up of 15 amino acids. Germline CDR1 reads MDHEN; CDR2 reads SYDVKM. This CDR3 is CASRKTGTGRNEQFF. The CDR3 coding sequence is TGTGCCAGCAGGAAGACCGGGACAGGGAGGAATGAGCAGTTCTTC.

The chain combines TRBV2 with TRBJ1-3; 8 nucleotides line up with TRBD1. Trimming removed 5 bases from V and 0 bases from J; junction bases left unmatched: 6. CDR3 length: 16 amino acids. Germline lookup yields CDR1 SNHLY and CDR2 FYNNEI. CDR3 protein: CASSQRQGFSGNTIYF. The DNA of the CDR3 is TGTGCCAGCAGTCAAAGACAGGGGTTCTCTGGAAACACCATATATTTT.

This chain connects TRBV19 to TRBJ1-1; D gene uncertain. Trimming left V 2 bases short and J 4 bases short, with 14 bases between. Germline CDR1 and CDR2: LNHDA and SQIVND (reference sequence). The CDR3 is 15 residues long. CDR3 coding DNA: TGTGCCAGTAGTATATTAGTCAGTTCTGCCACTGAAGCTTTCTTT. Its translation: CASSILVSSATEAFF.

The V and J genes are TRBV7-9 and TRBJ2-3; unclear D gene. Trimming shortened V by 0 bases and J by 2 bases, and 3 bases separated the two germline ends. The CDR3 sequence is 13 residues long. CDR1 is SEHNR, CDR2 FQNEAQ, per germline (reference sequence). The CDR3, as DNA: TGTGCCAGCAGCTTAGCGAACACAGATACGCAGTATTTT. Its translation is CASSLANTDTQYF.

The chain carries TRBV6-5 and TRBJ2-7, with D possibly TRBD2 on 6 matching bases. Per germline, CDR1 MNHEY and CDR2 SVGAGI. Trimming removed 0 bases at V and 0 bases at J, with 12 bases between. This CDR3 contains 16 residues. Here the CDR3 DNA reads TGTGCCAGCAGTTACTCCTCGGGGGAAACCTCCTACGAGCAGTACTTC. It is translated as CASSYSSGETSYEQYF.

This clone showed up just a few times. The chain uses TRBV2 and TRBJ1-4, with D perhaps TRBD1 (5 bases). V was cut by 6 bases and J by 7 bases, with 18 bases left in between. This CDR3 region has 15 residues. CDR1 is SNHLY, CDR2 FYNNEI, per germline. This chain's CDR3 is CASRSQGGGGEKLFF. CDR3 in DNA: TGTGCCAGCAGATCTCAGGGCGGCGGCGGTGAAAAACTGTTTTTT. The whole variable domain, filled in from reference TRBV2 and TRBJ1-4, reads EPEVTQTPSHQVTQMGQEVILRCVPISNHLYFYWYRQILGQKVEFLVSFYNNEISEKSEIFDDQFSVERPDGSNFTLKIRSTKLEDSAMYFCASRSQGGGGEKLFFGSGTQLSVL.

This chain links TRBV4-2 with TRBJ1-3; no clear D gene. The length of the CDR3 is 15 residues. CDR1 is LGHNA, CDR2 YNFKEQ, per germline. Trimming cost V 1 base and J 6 bases, with 13 bases left between them. The CDR3 coding sequence is TGTGCCAGCAGCCAAGGACCGGGTCCTGAAAACACCATATATTTT. This translates into CASSQGPGPENTIYF.

The chain couples TRBV27 to TRBJ2-5; D is unclear. The CDR3 consists of 15 residues. Trimming removed 5 bases at V and 5 bases at J, with 18 bases between. The V gene's germline CDR1 is MNHEY and CDR2 SMNVEV (reference sequence). The CDR3 DNA reads TGTGCCAGCAGTCAAAGGTTTCAGGATTTGGAGACCCAGTACTTC. The encoded protein is CASSQRFQDLETQYF.